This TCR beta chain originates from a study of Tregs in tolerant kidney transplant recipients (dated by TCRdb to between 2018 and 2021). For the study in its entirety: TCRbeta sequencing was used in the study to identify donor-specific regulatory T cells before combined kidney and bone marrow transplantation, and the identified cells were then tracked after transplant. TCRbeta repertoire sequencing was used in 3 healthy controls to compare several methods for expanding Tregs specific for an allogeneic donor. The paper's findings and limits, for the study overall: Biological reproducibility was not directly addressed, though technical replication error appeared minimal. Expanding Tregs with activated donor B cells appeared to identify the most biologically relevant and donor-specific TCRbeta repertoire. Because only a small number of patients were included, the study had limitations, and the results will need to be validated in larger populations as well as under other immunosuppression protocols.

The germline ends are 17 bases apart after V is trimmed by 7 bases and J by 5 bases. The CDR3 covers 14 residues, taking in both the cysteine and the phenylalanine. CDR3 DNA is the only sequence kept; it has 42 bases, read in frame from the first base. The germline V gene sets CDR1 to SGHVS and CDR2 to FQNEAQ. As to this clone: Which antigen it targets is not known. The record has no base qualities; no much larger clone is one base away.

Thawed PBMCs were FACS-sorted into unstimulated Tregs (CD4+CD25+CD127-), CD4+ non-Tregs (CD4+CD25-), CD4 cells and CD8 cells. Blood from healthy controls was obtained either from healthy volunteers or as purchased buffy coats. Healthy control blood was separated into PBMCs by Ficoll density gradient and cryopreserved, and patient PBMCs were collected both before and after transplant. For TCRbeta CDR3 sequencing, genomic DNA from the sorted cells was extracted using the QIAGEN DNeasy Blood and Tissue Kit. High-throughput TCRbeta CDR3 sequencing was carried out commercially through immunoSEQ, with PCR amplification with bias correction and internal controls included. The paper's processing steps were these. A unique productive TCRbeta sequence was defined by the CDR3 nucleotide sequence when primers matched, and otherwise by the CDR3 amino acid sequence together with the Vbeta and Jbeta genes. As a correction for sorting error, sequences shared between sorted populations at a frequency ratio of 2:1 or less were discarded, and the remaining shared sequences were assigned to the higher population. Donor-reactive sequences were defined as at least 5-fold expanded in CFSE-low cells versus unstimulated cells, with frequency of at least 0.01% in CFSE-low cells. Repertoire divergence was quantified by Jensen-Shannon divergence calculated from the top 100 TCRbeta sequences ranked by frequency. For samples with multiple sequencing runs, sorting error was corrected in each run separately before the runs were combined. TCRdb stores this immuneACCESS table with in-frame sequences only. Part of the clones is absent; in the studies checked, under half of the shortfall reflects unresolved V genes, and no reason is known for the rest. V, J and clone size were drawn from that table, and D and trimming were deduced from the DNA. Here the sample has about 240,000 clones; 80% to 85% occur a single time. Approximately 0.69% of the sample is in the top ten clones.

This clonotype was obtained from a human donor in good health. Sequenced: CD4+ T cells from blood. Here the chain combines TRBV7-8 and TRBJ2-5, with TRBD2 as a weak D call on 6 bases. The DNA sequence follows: TGTGCCAGCACTCCCGGGACTCCATCGGAGACCCAGTACTTC. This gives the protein CASTPGTPSETQYF. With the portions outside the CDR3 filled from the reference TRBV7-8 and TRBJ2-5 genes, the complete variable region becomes GAGVSQSPRYKVAKRGQDVALRCDPISGHVSLFWYQQALGQGPEFLTYFQNEAQLDKSGLPSDRFFAERPEGSVSTLKIQRTQQEDSAVYLCASTPGTPSETQYFGPGTRLLVL.